This T cell receptor (beta chain) was recorded in a study of blood T cell repertoires in COVID-19. Study-wide background: Nucleic acid was either cDNA or gDNA, and it came from T cells, B-cell-depleted T cells, or PBMCs.

In the authors' workflow: It was from reference gene primer amplification that nucleated cell counts were estimated. Some clones are missing from TCRdb's copy, which holds only in-frame ones; the method was immunoSEQ multiplex PCR. V and J calls and clone size are those listed in that table; D and trimming were worked out from the DNA. The sample comprises more than 250,000 clones, more than 70% of which are singletons, and roughly 1.3% rests with the top ten. Only a few counts were recorded for this clone. Other DNA sequences from this sample encode an identical CDR3 as well. This CDR3 region has 13 residues. The germline gives CDR1 LGHDT, CDR2 YNNKEL (reference sequence). V dropped 1 base and J dropped 1 base, with 2 bases sitting between them.

The V call is TRBV3-1 (or the pseudogene TRBV3-2), the J call TRBJ1-5; D gene uncertain. Sequenced: peripheral blood. This TCR derives from a woman aged 45-59 years with acute or convalescent COVID-19. In nucleotides, the CDR3 is TGTGCCAGCAGCCAAGCGAGCAATCAGCCCCAGCATTTT. Protein product: CASSQASNQPQHF.